These 30 T cell receptor beta chains were all obtained from the same sample, sequenced in a study of blood T cell repertoires in COVID-19. Assay: immunoSEQ multiplex PCR; the TCRdb copy retains only in-frame clones and omits some. Counted here are roughly 220,000 clones, approximately 83% occurring once; the ten biggest clones make up about 2.1%. The sequencing sample was made of peripheral blood. These receptors came from a woman aged 55-69 years with acute or convalescent COVID-19.

As regards this clone: An end of the junction does not agree with germline; a read error may underlie this. This rearrangement joins TRBV9 to TRBJ1-4; D is uncertain. The CDR3 has 13 amino acids. Looked up from germline, CDR1 is SGDLS and CDR2 is YYNGEE. DNA for the CDR3: TGTGCCAGCAGCGTTGGGAGTCTTGAAGAACTGTTTTTT. Its translation is CASSVGSLEELFF. Combining the CDR3 with reference TRBV9 and TRBJ1-4 gives the whole variable domain DSGVTQTPKHLITATGQRVTLRCSPRSGDLSVYWYQQSLDQGLQFLIQYYNGEERAKGNILERFSAQQFPDLHSELNLSSLELGDSALYFCASSVGSLEELFFGSGTQLSVL.

This CDR3 is CASNTIPGLETVFRTDTQYF. The CDR3 DNA reads TGTGCCAGCAATACGATCCCGGGACTAGAAACTGTGTTCCGCACAGATACGCAGTATTTT. The rearrangement links TRBV2 to TRBJ2-3, with TRBD2 matching 8 bases. Germline V lookup: CDR1 SNHLY, CDR2 FYNNEI. The J segment lost 1 base and the V segment lost 7 bases, leaving 22 bases of the junction unmatched. The CDR3 consists of 20 residues. Variable domain in full (rest from reference TRBV2 and TRBJ2-3): EPEVTQTPSHQVTQMGQEVILRCVPISNHLYFYWYRQILGQKVEFLVSFYNNEISEKSEIFDDQFSVERPDGSNFTLKIRSTKLEDSAMYFCASNTIPGLETVFRTDTQYFGPGTRLTVL.

This rearrangement joins TRBV2 to TRBJ1-6; D is unclear. CDR1 is SNHLY and CDR2 is FYNNEI in the germline V gene. The CDR3 has 14 amino acids. Between the trimmed V and J ends, which lost 5 bases and 2 bases, there was a span of 7 bases. CDR3 in amino acids: CASSIETYNSPLHF. CDR3 DNA: TGTGCCAGCAGTATAGAGACCTATAATTCACCCCTCCACTTT.

V gene TRBV10-3 combines with J gene TRBJ1-6, with unresolved D. Trimming left V 0 bases short and J 12 bases short, with 12 bases between. CDR1 and CDR2 from the germline V gene are ENHRY and SYGVKD. This CDR3 region has 14 residues. CDR3 region: CAISESEARGPLHF. The CDR3 DNA sequence: TGTGCCATCAGTGAGTCCGAGGCTCGGGGACCCCTCCACTTT.

J is TRBJ2-1 and V is TRBV4-1, with 13 bases matching TRBD2. This CDR3 is 15 amino acids long. The V gene end was trimmed by 4 bases and the J gene end by 6 bases; junction bases not matched to a gene: 3. Germline lookup yields CDR1 MGHRA and CDR2 YSYEKL. The CDR3 region is CASSPLAGGINEQFF. The CDR3 DNA follows: TGCGCCAGCAGCCCACTAGCGGGGGGGATCAATGAGCAGTTCTTC.

The V and J genes are TRBV11-2 and TRBJ2-2; D gene uncertain. CDR3 size: 15 residues. The V end was cut by 5 bases, the J end by 2 bases, with 12 bases between. CDR1 and CDR2 from the germline V gene are SGHAT and FQNNGV. CDR3 sequence reads: CASSTFVANTGELFF. CDR3 in DNA: TGTGCCAGCAGCACGTTTGTGGCCAACACCGGGGAGCTGTTTTTT. The full variable domain, its missing parts supplied by reference TRBV11-2 and TRBJ2-2, is EAGVAQSPRYKIIEKRQSVAFWCNPISGHATLYWYQQILGQGPKLLIQFQNNGVVDDSQLPKDRFSAERLKGVDSTLKIQPAKLEDSAVYLCASSTFVANTGELFFGEGSRLTVL.

The chain links TRBV11-3 to TRBJ2-2; D perhaps matches TRBD2 (5 bases). The CDR3 is 15 residues long. Germline V gene lookup returns CDR1 SGHNT and CDR2 YENEEA. The ends were cut back, 5 bases at V and 0 bases at J, with 10 bases in the middle. CDR3 DNA: TGTGCCAGCAGCCCCGGACTGGCGAACACCGGGGAGCTGTTTTTT. Its protein is CASSPGLANTGELFF.

The V gene is TRBV27, the J gene TRBJ2-3, with D perhaps matching TRBD2 (5 bases). The length of the CDR3 is 15 residues. CDR1 and CDR2 (germline): MNHEY, SMNVEV (reference sequence). With 5 bases removed from V and 4 bases from J, the gap between germline ends came to 16 bases. In DNA form, the CDR3 reads TGTGCCAGCAGTCAAACGGGGTTTGGAGCAGATACGCAGTATTTT. It is translated as CASSQTGFGADTQYF.

This sequence joins TRBV10-3 and TRBJ1-1, with a possible D match to TRBD1 (5 bases). The germline V gene has CDR1 ENHRY and CDR2 SYGVKD. Deletions cut 7 bases from V and 0 bases from J, with 9 bases between. CDR3 length: 13 amino acids. This CDR3 is CAITSGMNTEAFF. The CDR3 bases are TGTGCCATCACGTCAGGGATGAACACTGAAGCTTTCTTT.

This chain joins TRBV12-3 or TRBV12-4 and TRBJ2-3; D is unclear. V gave up 5 bases and J gave up 5 bases, with 5 bases separating them. The CDR3 loop spans 11 amino acids. In nucleotides, the CDR3 is TGTGCCAGCAGTCTGTTAGATACGCAGTATTTT. This encodes CASSLLDTQYF.

The chain joins TRBV28 to TRBJ2-1, with TRBD2 matching over 9 bases. CDR1 and CDR2 from the germline V gene are MDHEN and SYDVKM. The CDR3 is 16 residues long. Trimming cost V 2 bases and J 2 bases; bases outside gene matches: 4. Here the CDR3 DNA reads TGTGCCAGCAGTTTAAGCGGGGGGTTTACCTACAATGAGCAGTTCTTC. Protein sequence: CASSLSGGFTYNEQFF.

The rearrangement uses TRBV19 and TRBJ1-2; maybe TRBD1 (6 bases). This CDR3 contains 12 residues. Looked up from germline, CDR1 is LNHDA and CDR2 is SQIVND (reference sequence). V gave up 9 bases and J gave up 3 bases, with 11 bases separating them. The CDR3 bases are TGTGCCAGCGAGGACAGCTACTATGGCTACACCTTC. Protein product: CASEDSYYGYTF.

For the CDR3, the DNA is TGTGCCAGCTCACGACTTCGAGCGGGGGGCCAAAATGAGCAGTTCTTC. The encoded protein is CASSRLRAGGQNEQFF. The chain couples TRBV18 to TRBJ2-1; 9 bases are a match to TRBD2. The CDR3 is 16 residues long. From germline, CDR1 is KGHSH and CDR2 LQKENI. V was clipped by 4 bases and J by 7 bases; unmatched bases: 11.

The chain links TRBV6-5 to TRBJ1-2, with D possibly being TRBD1 (5 bases). Looked up from germline, CDR1 is MNHEY and CDR2 is SVGAGI. Trimming shortened V by 6 bases and J by 2 bases, and 7 bases separated the two germline ends. CDR3 length equals 12 residues. The CDR3 bases are TGTGCCAGCAGCAGACAGAACTATGGCTACACCTTC. It is translated as CASSRQNYGYTF.

Points on this clone: The same CDR3 arises from other DNA sequences in this sample as well. This chain connects TRBV6-5 to TRBJ1-2; D gene uncertain. V was clipped by 2 bases and J by 5 bases, with 9 bases between them. The CDR3 extends over 13 amino acids. Germline-derived CDR1 and CDR2 are MNHEY and SVGAGI. The CDR3 sequence is CASSYAPIYGYTF. CDR3 sequence (DNA): TGTGCCAGCAGTTACGCTCCTATATATGGCTACACCTTC.

This chain joins TRBV14 and TRBJ2-6; TRBD2 aligns across 11 bases. With V trimmed by 3 bases and J by 0 bases, 4 bases remained unmatched. The CDR3 is 18 residues long. Germline values: CDR1 SGHDN, CDR2 FVKESK. CDR3: CASSHGLAGFSGANVLTF. CDR3 nucleotide sequence: TGTGCCAGCAGCCACGGACTAGCGGGTTTCTCTGGGGCCAACGTCCTGACTTTC.

The rearrangement joins TRBV28 to TRBJ1-6; D not certain. Germline CDR1 is MDHEN and CDR2 is SYDVKM. V lost 3 bases and J 9 bases, leaving 12 bases between the germline ends. This CDR3 region has 14 residues. CDR3 residues: CASSFIGDGSPLHF. The DNA for the CDR3 is TGTGCCAGCAGTTTCATCGGAGATGGTTCACCCCTCCACTTT. The full variable domain, in which reference TRBV28 and TRBJ1-6 provide the parts outside the CDR3, is DVKVTQSSRYLVKRTGEKVFLECVQDMDHENMFWYRQDPGLGLRLIYFSYDVKMKEKGDIPEGYSVSREKKERFSLILESASTNQTSMYLCASSFIGDGSPLHFGNGTRLTVT.

The chain has TRBV7-2 and TRBJ1-4; D is undetermined. The V and J ends lost 2 bases and 3 bases respectively, with 7 bases between them. CDR3 length equals 14 residues. Germline CDR1 SGHTA, CDR2 FQGNSA. The CDR3 coding sequence is TGTGCCAGCAGCTTACGGGGTTCTAATGAAAAACTGTTTTTT. It specifies CASSLRGSNEKLFF. Combining the CDR3 with reference TRBV7-2 and TRBJ1-4 gives the whole variable domain GAGVSQSPSNKVTEKGKDVELRCDPISGHTALYWYRQSLGQGLEFLIYFQGNSAPDKSGLPSDRFSAERTGGSVSTLTIQRTQQEDSAVYLCASSLRGSNEKLFFGSGTQLSVL.

The chain has TRBV5-6 and TRBJ2-7; perhaps TRBD1 as D (6 bases). CDR1 and CDR2 from the germline V gene are SGHDT and YYEEEE. There are 12 residues in the CDR3. V shed 2 bases and J shed 5 bases, with 8 bases lying between them. The CDR3 is CASSLQGHEQYF. The CDR3 nucleotides are TGTGCCAGCAGCTTACAGGGACACGAGCAGTACTTC.

This chain connects TRBV4-1 to TRBJ1-2, with no clear D. This CDR3 comprises 13 residues. The V gene lost 3 bases and the J gene lost 4 bases, with 9 bases spanning the gap. CDR1 and CDR2 from the germline V gene are MGHRA and YSYEKL. CDR3 coding DNA: TGCGCCAGCAGCCATGGACTGACCTATGGCTACACCTTC. This sequence encodes CASSHGLTYGYTF.

The V call is TRBV6-2 or TRBV6-3, the J call TRBJ2-1; TRBD2 matches at 9 bases. V lost 5 bases to trimming and J lost 8 bases; unmatched junction nucleotides: 10. Germline V gene data show CDR1 as MNHEY and CDR2 as SVGEGT. CDR3 length: 15 amino acids. CDR3 sequence (DNA): TGTGCCAGCAGTAAGCGGGGGGAGTCCCACGATGAGCAGTTCTTC. This translates into CASSKRGESHDEQFF.

A single count supports this clone. The rearrangement links TRBV2 to TRBJ1-4; 9 bases are shared with TRBD1. Germline V lookup: CDR1 SNHLY, CDR2 FYNNEI. This CDR3 is built from 13 residues. Trimming at V came to 5 bases and at J to 6 bases, leaving 1 base not matched to a gene. DNA of the CDR3: TGTGCCAGCAGTACAGGGGGCCATGAAAAACTGTTTTTT. Protein: CASSTGGHEKLFF.

This chain joins TRBV4-3 and TRBJ2-7, with 11 bases aligning to TRBD1. V was clipped by 0 bases and J by 6 bases; unmatched bases: 4. Germline CDR1 LGHNA, CDR2 YSLEER. This CDR3 is 15 amino acids long. In DNA, the CDR3 is TGCGCCAGCAGCCAAGATTTGGGACAGGGGGGCGAGCAGTACTTC. Translating gives CASSQDLGQGGEQYF.

This chain links TRBV3-1 (or the pseudogene TRBV3-2) with TRBJ2-1, with 9 bases aligning to TRBD2. Trimming took 1 base from V and 8 from J; bases not matched to a gene: 9. The CDR3 is 16 amino acids. The germline V gene encodes CDR1 LGHDT and CDR2 YNNKEL (reference sequence). The DNA for the CDR3 is TGTGCCAGCAGCCAAGGCGGGGGGGGTTCATGGGATGAGCAGTTCTTC. This encodes CASSQGGGGSWDEQFF.

The J gene is TRBJ2-1, the V gene TRBV12-5; D call uncertain. Germline V lookup: CDR1 LGHNT, CDR2 FRNRAP. Deletions cut 1 base from V and 11 bases from J, with 6 bases between. The CDR3 length is 11 residues. CDR3 residues: CASGLGLQQFF. In DNA form, the CDR3 reads TGTGCTAGTGGTTTGGGGCTTCAGCAGTTCTTC.

The chain employs TRBV19 and TRBJ1-5; D not certain. The CDR3 loop spans 14 amino acids. The V end was cut by 7 bases, the J end by 4 bases, with 14 bases between. Germline values: CDR1 LNHDA, CDR2 SQIVND (reference sequence). The CDR3 loop is CASNWEIGNQPQHF. The CDR3 bases are TGTGCCAGTAATTGGGAGATAGGAAATCAGCCCCAGCATTTT.

The chain combines TRBV4-2 with TRBJ2-5; 9 bases align to TRBD2. Trimming at V came to 4 bases and at J to 5 bases, leaving 11 bases not matched to a gene. This CDR3 spans 16 amino acids. Per germline, CDR1 LGHNA and CDR2 YNFKEQ. This chain's CDR3 is CASSPRGAGGQETQYF. Here the CDR3 DNA reads TGTGCCAGCAGCCCCCGTGGAGCGGGGGGCCAGGAGACCCAGTACTTC.

The chain links TRBV29-1 to TRBJ2-7; TRBD1 matches 7 bases. The V gene end was trimmed by 6 bases and the J gene end by 1 base; junction bases not matched to a gene: 6. The CDR3 runs 13 residues. CDR1 is SQVTM and CDR2 is ANQGSEA in the germline V gene. DNA for the CDR3: TGCAGCGTCGCCCGGGACAGTTCCTACGAGCAGTACTTC. Protein product: CSVARDSSYEQYF.

The V and J genes are TRBV5-1 and TRBJ2-2; unclear D gene. CDR1 is SGHRS, CDR2 YFSETQ, per germline. V was clipped by 0 bases and J by 4 bases, with 7 bases between them. The CDR3 has 14 residues. As DNA, the CDR3 is TGCGCCAGCAGCTTGGCGGTTGGCACCGGGGAGCTGTTTTTT. It translates to CASSLAVGTGELFF.

The chain recombines TRBV19 with TRBJ1-4; D gene ambiguous. In germline, CDR1 is LNHDA, CDR2 SQIVND (reference sequence). V lost 3 bases and J 0 bases, leaving 11 bases between the germline ends. The CDR3 has 16 amino acids. The CDR3 region is CASSISGGATNEKLFF. DNA for the CDR3: TGTGCCAGTAGTATCAGCGGCGGAGCAACTAATGAAAAACTGTTTTTT.